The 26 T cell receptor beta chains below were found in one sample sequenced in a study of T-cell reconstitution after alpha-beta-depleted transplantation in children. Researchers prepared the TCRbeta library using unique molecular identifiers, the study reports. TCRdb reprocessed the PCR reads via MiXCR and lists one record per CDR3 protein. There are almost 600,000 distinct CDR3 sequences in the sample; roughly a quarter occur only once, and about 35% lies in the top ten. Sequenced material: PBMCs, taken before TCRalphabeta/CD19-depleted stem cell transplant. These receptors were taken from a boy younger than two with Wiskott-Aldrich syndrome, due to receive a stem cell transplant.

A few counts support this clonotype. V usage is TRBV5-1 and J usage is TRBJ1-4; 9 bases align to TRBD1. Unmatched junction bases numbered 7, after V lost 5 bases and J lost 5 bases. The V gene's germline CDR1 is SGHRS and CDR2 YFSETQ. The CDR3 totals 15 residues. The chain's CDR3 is CASRPGTGMNEKLFF. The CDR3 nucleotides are TGCGCCAGCAGGCCCGGGACAGGGATGAATGAAAAACTGTTTTTT.

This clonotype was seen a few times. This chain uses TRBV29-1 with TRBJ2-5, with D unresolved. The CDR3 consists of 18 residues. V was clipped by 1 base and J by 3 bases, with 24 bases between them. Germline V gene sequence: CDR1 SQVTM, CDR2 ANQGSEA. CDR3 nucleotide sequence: TGCAGCGTTGAAGCGGTTAGGATCAGCGCCCCCCAAGAAGAGACCCAGTACTTC. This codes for CSVEAVRISAPQEETQYF.

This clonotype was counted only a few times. The CDR3 protein is CASSLQVFSGRQFF. The DNA of the CDR3 is TGTGCCAGCAGTTTACAAGTTTTTAGCGGGAGACAGTTCTTC. The chain links TRBV27 to TRBJ2-1; 9 nucleotides match TRBD2. This CDR3 contains 14 residues. Germline lookup yields CDR1 MNHEY and CDR2 SMNVEV (reference sequence). The V and J ends lost 2 bases and 13 bases, in that order; junction bases with no gene match: 9.

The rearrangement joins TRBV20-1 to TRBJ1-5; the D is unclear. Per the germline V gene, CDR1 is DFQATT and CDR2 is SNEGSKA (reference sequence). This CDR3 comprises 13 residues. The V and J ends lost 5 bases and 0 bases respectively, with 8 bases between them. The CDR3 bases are TGCAGTGCTCTGCCGGATAGCAATCAGCCCCAGCATTTT. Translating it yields CSALPDSNQPQHF.

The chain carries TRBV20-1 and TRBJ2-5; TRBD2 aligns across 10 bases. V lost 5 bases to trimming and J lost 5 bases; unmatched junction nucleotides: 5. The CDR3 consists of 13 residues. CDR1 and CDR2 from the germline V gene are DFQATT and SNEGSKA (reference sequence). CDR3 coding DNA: TGCAGTGCTGTAGCGGGAGGAGGGGAGACCCAGTACTTC. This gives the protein CSAVAGGGETQYF.

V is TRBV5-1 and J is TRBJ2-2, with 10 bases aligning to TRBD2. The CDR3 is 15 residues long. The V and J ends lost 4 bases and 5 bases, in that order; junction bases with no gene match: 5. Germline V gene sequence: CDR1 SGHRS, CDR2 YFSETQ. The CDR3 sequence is CASSPSGSWTGELFF. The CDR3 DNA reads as TGCGCCAGCAGCCCTAGCGGGAGTTGGACCGGGGAGCTGTTTTTT.

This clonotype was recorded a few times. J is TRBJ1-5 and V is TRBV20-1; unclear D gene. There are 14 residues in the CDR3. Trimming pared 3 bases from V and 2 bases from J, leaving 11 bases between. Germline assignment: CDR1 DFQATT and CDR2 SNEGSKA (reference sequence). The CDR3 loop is CSARSASGNQPQHF. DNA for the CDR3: TGCAGTGCTAGGTCGGCCTCGGGCAATCAGCCCCAGCATTTT.

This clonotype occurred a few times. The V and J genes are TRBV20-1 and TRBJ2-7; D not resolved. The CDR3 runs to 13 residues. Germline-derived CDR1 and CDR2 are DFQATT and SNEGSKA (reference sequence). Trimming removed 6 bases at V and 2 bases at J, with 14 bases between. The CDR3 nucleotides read TGCAGTGCCTCTATGCCGACCACCTACGAGCAGTACTTC. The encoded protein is CSASMPTTYEQYF.

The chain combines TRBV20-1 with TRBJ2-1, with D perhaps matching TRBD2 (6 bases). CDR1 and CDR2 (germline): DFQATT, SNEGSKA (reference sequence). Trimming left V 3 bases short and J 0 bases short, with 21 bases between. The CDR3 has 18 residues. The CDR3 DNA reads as TGCAGTGCTAGTAGTACTAGCCCAAGTCAAAGCTCCTACAATGAGCAGTTCTTC. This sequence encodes CSASSTSPSQSSYNEQFF.

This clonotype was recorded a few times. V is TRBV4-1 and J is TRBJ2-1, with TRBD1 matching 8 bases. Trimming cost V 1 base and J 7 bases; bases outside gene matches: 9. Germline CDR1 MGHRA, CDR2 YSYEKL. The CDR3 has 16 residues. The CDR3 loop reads CASSQGENRGRNEQFF. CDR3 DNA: TGCGCCAGCAGCCAAGGTGAAAACAGGGGGAGAAATGAGCAGTTCTTC.

CDR3 sequence: CSATTNWGFSSYNEQFF. In DNA, the CDR3 is TGCAGTGCCACCACAAACTGGGGCTTTAGCTCCTACAATGAGCAGTTCTTC. The chain combines TRBV20-1 with TRBJ2-1, with D possibly TRBD1 on 5 matching bases. Germline-derived CDR1 and CDR2 are DFQATT and SNEGSKA (reference sequence). The CDR3 has 17 amino acids. Trimming took off 6 bases at V and 0 bases at J, with 21 bases between the two ends.

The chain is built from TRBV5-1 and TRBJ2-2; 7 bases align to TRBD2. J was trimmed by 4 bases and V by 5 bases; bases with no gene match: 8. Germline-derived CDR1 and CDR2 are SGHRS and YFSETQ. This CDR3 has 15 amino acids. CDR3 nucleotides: TGCGCCAGCAGGCTGCTAGCGGTGGGCACCGGGGAGCTGTTTTTT. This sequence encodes CASRLLAVGTGELFF.

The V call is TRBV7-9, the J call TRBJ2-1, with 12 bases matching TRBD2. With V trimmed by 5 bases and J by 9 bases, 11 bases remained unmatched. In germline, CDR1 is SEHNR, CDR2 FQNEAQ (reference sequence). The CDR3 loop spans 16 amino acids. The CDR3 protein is CASSQRTSGTRVEQFF. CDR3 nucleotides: TGTGCCAGCAGCCAGAGGACTAGCGGGACACGGGTTGAGCAGTTCTTC.

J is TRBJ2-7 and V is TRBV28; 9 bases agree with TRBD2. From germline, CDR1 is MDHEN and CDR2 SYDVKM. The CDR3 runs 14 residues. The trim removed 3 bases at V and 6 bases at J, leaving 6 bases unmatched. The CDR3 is CASSFGTSLLEQYF. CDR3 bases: TGTGCCAGCAGTTTCGGGACTAGCCTCCTCGAGCAGTACTTC.

DNA for the CDR3: TGTGCCAGCAGCTTAGTATCGACTAGCGGTAAGAATGAGCAGTTCTTC. Amino acid sequence: CASSLVSTSGKNEQFF. J is TRBJ2-1 and V is TRBV7-6, with TRBD2 matching 9 bases. This CDR3 has 16 residues. Germline V gene lookup returns CDR1 SGHVS and CDR2 FNYEAQ. J was trimmed by 7 bases and V by 1 base; bases with no gene match: 8.

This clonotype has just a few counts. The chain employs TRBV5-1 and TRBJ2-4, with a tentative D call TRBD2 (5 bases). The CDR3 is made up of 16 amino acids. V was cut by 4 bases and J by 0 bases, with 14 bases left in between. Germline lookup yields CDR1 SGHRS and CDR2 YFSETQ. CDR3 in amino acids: CASSLGLTIAKNIQYF. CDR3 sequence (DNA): TGCGCCAGCAGCCTCGGACTTACCATAGCCAAAAACATTCAGTACTTC.

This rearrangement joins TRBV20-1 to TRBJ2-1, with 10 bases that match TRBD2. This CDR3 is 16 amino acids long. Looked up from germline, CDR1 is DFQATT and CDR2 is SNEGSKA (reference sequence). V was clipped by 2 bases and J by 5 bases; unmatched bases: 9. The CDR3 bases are TGCAGTGCTAGACTCCTTCTAGCGGGAGATGACAATGAGCAGTTCTTC. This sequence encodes CSARLLLAGDDNEQFF.

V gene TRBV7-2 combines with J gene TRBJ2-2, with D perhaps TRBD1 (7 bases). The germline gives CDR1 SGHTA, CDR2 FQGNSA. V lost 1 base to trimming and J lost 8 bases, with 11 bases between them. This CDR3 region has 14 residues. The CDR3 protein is CASSLGRGRGELFF. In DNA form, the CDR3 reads TGTGCCAGCAGCTTAGGGAGGGGGCGAGGGGAGCTGTTTTTT.

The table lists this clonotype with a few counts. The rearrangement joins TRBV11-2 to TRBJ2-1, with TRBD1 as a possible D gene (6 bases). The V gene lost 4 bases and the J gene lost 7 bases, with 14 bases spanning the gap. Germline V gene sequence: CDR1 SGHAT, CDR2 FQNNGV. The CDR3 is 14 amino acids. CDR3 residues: CASSSIQQGNEQFF. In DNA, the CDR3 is TGTGCCAGCAGCTCCATTCAACAGGGTAATGAGCAGTTCTTC. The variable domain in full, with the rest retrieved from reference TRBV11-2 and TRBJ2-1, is EAGVAQSPRYKIIEKRQSVAFWCNPISGHATLYWYQQILGQGPKLLIQFQNNGVVDDSQLPKDRFSAERLKGVDSTLKIQPAKLEDSAVYLCASSSIQQGNEQFFGPGTRLTVL.

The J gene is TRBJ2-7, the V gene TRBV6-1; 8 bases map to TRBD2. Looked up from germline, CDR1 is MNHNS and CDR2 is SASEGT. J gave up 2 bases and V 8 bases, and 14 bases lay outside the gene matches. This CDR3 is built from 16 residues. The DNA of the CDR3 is TGTGCCAGCGGACCGAATGTAGCGGGAAGAGCCTACGAGCAGTACTTC. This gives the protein CASGPNVAGRAYEQYF.

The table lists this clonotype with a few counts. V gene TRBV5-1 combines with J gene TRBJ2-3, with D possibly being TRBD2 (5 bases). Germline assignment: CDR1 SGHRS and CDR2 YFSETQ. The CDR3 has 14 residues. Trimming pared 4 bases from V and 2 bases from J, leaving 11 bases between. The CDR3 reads CASSPGNPTDTQYF. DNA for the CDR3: TGCGCCAGCAGCCCCGGGAACCCCACAGATACGCAGTATTTT. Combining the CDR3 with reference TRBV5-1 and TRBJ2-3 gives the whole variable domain KAGVTQTPRYLIKTRGQQVTLSCSPISGHRSVSWYQQTPGQGLQFLFEYFSETQRNKGNFPGRFSGRQFSNSRSEMNVSTLELGDSALYLCASSPGNPTDTQYFGPGTRLTVL.

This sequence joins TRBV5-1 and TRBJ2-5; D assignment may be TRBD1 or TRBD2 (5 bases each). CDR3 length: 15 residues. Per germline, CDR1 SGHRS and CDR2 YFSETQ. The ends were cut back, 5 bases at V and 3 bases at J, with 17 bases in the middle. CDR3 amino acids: CASSSGTLKEETQYF. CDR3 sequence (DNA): TGCGCCAGCAGTTCCGGGACCCTTAAGGAAGAGACCCAGTACTTC.

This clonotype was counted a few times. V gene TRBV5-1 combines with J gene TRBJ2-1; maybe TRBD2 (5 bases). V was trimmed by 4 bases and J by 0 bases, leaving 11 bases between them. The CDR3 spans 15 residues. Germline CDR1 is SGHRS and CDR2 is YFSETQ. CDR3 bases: TGCGCCAGCAGCCGGAGGCTTCTCTCCTACAATGAGCAGTTCTTC. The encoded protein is CASSRRLLSYNEQFF.

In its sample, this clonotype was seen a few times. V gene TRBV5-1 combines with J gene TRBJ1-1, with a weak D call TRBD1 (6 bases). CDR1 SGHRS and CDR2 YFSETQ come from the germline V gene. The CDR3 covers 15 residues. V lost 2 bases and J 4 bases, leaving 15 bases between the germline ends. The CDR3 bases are TGCGCCAGCAGCTTCAGGGGTCACGCGTCCACTGAAGCTTTCTTT. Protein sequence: CASSFRGHASTEAFF. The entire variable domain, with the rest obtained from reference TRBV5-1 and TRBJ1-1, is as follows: KAGVTQTPRYLIKTRGQQVTLSCSPISGHRSVSWYQQTPGQGLQFLFEYFSETQRNKGNFPGRFSGRQFSNSRSEMNVSTLELGDSALYLCASSFRGHASTEAFFGQGTRLTVV.

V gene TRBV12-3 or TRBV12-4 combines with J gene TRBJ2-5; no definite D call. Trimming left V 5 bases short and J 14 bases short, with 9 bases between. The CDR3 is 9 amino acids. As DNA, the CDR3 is TGTGCCAGCAGTAAAGATCGCTACTTC. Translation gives CASSKDRYF.

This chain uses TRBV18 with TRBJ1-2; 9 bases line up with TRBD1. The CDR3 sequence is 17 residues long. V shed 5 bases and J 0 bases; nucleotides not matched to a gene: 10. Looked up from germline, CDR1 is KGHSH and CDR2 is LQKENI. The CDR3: CASSTGTGWNSNYGYTF. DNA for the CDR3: TGTGCCAGCTCAACCGGGACAGGGTGGAACTCTAACTATGGCTACACCTTC.